This T cell receptor (beta chain) was obtained from a study of T cell repertoires in cytomegalovirus infection. There are many counts of this clonotype. TCRdb reanalysed the reads using MiXCR and keeps one entry per CDR3 protein. The sample contains 600,000 to 800,000 distinct CDR3 sequences, approximately 25% of which appear only once. V was clipped by 4 bases and J by 8 bases; unmatched bases: 5. The germline V gene has CDR1 MDHEN and CDR2 SYDVKM. This CDR3 is 13 amino acids long. The chain uses TRBV28 and TRBJ2-1; 7 bases agree with TRBD1. The specimen was CD8+ T cells from PBMCs. This receptor was taken from a human donor in good health (CMV status not recorded). Some clones in this sample may be carry-over from other donors' samples. The CDR3 loop is CASSSGQRYEQFF. CDR3 sequence (DNA): TGTGCCAGCAGTTCGGGACAGCGGTATGAGCAGTTCTTC.